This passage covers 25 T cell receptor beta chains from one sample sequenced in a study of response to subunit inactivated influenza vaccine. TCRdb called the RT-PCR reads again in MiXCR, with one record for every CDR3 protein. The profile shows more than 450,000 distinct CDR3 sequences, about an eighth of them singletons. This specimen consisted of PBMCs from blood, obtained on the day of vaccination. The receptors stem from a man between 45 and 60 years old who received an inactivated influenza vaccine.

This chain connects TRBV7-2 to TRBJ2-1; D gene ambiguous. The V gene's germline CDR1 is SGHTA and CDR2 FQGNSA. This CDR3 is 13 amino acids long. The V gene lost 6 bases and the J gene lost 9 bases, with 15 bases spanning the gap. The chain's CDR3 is CASSQNLEFEQFF. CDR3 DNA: TGTGCCAGCAGTCAAAATCTGGAGTTTGAGCAGTTCTTC.

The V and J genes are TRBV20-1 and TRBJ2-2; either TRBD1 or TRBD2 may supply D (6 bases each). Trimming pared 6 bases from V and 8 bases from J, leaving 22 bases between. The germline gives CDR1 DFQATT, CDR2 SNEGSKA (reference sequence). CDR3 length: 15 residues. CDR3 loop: CSARRGEGGLGELFF. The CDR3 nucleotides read TGCAGTGCCAGAAGAGGGGAAGGGGGACTTGGGGAGCTGTTTTTT.

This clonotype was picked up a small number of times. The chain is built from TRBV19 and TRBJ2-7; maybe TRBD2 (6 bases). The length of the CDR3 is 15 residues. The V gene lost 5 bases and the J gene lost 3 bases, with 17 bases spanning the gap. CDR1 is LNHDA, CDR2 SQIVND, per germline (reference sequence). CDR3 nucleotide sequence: TGTGCCAGTAGTTCTCAGTCGGGACTGGACTACGAGCAGTACTTC. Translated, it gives CASSSQSGLDYEQYF.

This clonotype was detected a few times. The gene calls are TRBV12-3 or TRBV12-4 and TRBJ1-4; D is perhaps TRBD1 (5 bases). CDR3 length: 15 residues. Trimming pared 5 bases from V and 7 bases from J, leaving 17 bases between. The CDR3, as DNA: TGTGCCAGCAGTCCCGGTGGGGCCGGGGCTGAAAAACTGTTTTTT. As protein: CASSPGGAGAEKLFF.

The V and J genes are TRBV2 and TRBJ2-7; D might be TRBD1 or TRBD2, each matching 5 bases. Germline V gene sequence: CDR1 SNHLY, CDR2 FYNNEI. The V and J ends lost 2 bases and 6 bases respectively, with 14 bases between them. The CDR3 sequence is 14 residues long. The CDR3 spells CASSEWDARSEQYF. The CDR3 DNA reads TGTGCCAGCAGTGAATGGGACGCCCGGTCCGAGCAGTACTTC.

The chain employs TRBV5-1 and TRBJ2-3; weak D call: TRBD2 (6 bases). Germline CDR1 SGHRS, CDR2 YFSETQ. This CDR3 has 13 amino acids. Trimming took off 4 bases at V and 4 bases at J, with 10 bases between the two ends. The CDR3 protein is CASSPGSPDTQYF. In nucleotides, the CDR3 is TGCGCCAGCAGCCCCGGGAGTCCAGATACGCAGTATTTT.

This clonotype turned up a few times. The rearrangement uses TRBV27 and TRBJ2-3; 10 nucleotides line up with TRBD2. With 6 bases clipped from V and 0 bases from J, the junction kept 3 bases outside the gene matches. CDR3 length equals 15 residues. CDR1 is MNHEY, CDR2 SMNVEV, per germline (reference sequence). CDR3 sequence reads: CASRGLALSTDTQYF. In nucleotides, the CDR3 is TGTGCCAGCAGGGGACTAGCGCTTAGCACAGATACGCAGTATTTT.

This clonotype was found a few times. In DNA form, the CDR3 reads TGCGCCAGCAGCTTGCCCGGGACTAGCACCCCCGGGGAGCTGTTTTTT. Its protein product is CASSLPGTSTPGELFF. The J gene is TRBJ2-2, the V gene TRBV5-1; 9 nucleotides line up with TRBD2. Trimming cost V 1 base and J 6 bases; bases outside gene matches: 7. The CDR3 sequence is 16 residues long. Per the germline V gene, CDR1 is SGHRS and CDR2 is YFSETQ.

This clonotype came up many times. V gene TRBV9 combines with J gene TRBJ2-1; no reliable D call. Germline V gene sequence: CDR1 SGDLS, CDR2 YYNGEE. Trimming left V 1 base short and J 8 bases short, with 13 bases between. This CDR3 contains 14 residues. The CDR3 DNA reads TGTGCCAGCAGCGTAATGGAACAATCCCATGAGCAGTTCTTC. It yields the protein CASSVMEQSHEQFF.

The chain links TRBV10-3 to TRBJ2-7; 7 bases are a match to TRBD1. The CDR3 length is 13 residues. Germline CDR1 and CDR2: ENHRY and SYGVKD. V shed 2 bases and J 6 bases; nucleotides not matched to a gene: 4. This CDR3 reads CAISEPTGTEQYF. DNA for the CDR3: TGTGCCATCAGTGAGCCGACAGGGACCGAGCAGTACTTC.

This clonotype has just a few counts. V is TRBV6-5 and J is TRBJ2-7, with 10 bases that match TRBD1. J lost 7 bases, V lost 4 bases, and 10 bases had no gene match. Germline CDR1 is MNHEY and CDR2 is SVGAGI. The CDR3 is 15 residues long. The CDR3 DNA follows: TGTGCCAGCAGTTTCTTGGGACAGGGGTCCGGGGAGCAGTACTTC. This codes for CASSFLGQGSGEQYF.

DNA for the CDR3: TGCAGTGCTTACGGGAGGGCCAACGAAGATACGCAGTATTTT. Translated: CSAYGRANEDTQYF. The chain recombines TRBV20-1 with TRBJ2-3; 8 positions match TRBD2. The CDR3 has 14 residues. Germline V gene sequence: CDR1 DFQATT, CDR2 SNEGSKA (reference sequence). V was clipped by 5 bases and J by 5 bases; unmatched bases: 9.

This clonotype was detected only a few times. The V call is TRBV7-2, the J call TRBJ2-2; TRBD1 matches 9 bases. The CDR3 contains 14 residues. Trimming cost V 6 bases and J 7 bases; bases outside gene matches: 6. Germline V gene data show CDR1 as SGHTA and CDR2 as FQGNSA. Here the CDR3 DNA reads TGTGCCAGCAGTAAGGGACAGGGCAACGGGGAGCTGTTTTTT. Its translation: CASSKGQGNGELFF.

CDR3: CASSSTRSSADTQYF. The DNA for the CDR3 is TGTGCCAGCAGTTCTACCCGTTCTAGCGCAGATACGCAGTATTTT. The V call is TRBV28, the J call TRBJ2-3; D perhaps matches TRBD2 (6 bases). CDR3 length: 15 residues. Trimming left V 4 bases short and J 4 bases short, with 15 bases between. The germline CDR1 and CDR2 sequences are MDHEN and SYDVKM. The full variable domain, its missing parts supplied by reference TRBV28 and TRBJ2-3, is DVKVTQSSRYLVKRTGEKVFLECVQDMDHENMFWYRQDPGLGLRLIYFSYDVKMKEKGDIPEGYSVSREKKERFSLILESASTNQTSMYLCASSSTRSSADTQYFGPGTRLTVL.

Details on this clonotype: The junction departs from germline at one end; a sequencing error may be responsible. The CDR3 DNA is TGTGCCAGCACCCCCTCTGGGGTCAACGTCCTGACTTTC. It yields the protein CASTPSGVNVLTF. The chain employs TRBV7-2 and TRBJ2-6; no firm D call. There are 13 residues in the CDR3. Germline CDR1 is SGHTA and CDR2 is FQGNSA.

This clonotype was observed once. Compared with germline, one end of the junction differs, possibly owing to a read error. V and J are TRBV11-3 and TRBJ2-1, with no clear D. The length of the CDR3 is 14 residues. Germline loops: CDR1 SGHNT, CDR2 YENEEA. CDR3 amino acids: CASSHHEVSDEQSF. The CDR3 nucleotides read TGTGCCAGCAGCCATCACGAGGTCAGCGATGAGCAGTCCTTC.

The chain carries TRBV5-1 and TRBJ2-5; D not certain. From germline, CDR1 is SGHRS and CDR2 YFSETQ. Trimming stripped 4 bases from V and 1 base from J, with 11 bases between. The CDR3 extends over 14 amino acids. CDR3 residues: CASSKRLTQETQYF. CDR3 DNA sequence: TGCGCCAGCAGCAAAAGACTGACCCAAGAGACCCAGTACTTC.

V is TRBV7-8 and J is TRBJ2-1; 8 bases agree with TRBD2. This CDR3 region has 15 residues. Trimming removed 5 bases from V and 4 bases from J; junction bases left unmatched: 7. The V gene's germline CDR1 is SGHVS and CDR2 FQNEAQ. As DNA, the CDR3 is TGTGCCAGCAGCCCGCGGGGGGCGAGGTACAATGAGCAGTTCTTC. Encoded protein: CASSPRGARYNEQFF. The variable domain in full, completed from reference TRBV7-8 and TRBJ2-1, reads GAGVSQSPRYKVAKRGQDVALRCDPISGHVSLFWYQQALGQGPEFLTYFQNEAQLDKSGLPSDRFFAERPEGSVSTLKIQRTQQEDSAVYLCASSPRGARYNEQFFGPGTRLTVL.

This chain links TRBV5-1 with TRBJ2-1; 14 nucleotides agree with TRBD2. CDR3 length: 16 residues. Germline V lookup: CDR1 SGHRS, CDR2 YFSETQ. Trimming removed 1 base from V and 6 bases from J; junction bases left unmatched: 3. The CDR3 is CASSLTGTSGSNEQFF. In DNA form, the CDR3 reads TGCGCCAGCAGCTTGACCGGGACTAGCGGGAGCAATGAGCAGTTCTTC.

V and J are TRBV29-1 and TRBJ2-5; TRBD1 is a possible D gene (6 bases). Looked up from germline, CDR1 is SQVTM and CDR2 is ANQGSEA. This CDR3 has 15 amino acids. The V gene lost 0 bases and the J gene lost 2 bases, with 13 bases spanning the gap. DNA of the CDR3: TGCAGCGTTGAAGATACCGGGACACCACAAGAGACCCAGTACTTC. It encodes CSVEDTGTPQETQYF.

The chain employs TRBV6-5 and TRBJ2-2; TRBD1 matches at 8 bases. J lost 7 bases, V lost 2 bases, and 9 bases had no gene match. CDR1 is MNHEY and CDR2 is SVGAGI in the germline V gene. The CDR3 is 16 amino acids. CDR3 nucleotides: TGTGCCAGCAGTTACATGGCAGGGGGCATGTTCGGGGAGCTGTTTTTT. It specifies CASSYMAGGMFGELFF.

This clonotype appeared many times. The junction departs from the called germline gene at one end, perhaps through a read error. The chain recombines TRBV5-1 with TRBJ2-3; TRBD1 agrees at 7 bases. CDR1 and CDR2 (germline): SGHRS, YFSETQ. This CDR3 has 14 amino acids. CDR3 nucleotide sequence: TGTGCCAGCAGTTTAGAGGGGGCTGGAGATACGCAGTATTTT. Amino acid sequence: CASSLEGAGDTQYF.

CDR3 nucleotide sequence: TGTGCCAGCAGCGCCCAACAGGGGAGGGATGAAAAACTGTTTTTT. Translated, it gives CASSAQQGRDEKLFF. This chain uses TRBV5-5 with TRBJ1-4; TRBD1 matches 7 bases. Germline CDR1 SGHKS, CDR2 YYEKEE (reference sequence). The CDR3 totals 15 residues. After removal of 4 bases from V and 6 bases from J, the junction contained 9 bases not matched to a gene.

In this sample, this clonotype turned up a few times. This chain's CDR3 is CASSSGTGLQPQHF. Here the CDR3 DNA reads TGTGCCAGCAGTTCCGGGACAGGACTACAGCCCCAGCATTTT. The chain combines TRBV28 with TRBJ1-5; 8 bases agree with TRBD1. The germline gives CDR1 MDHEN, CDR2 SYDVKM. Trimming cost V 4 bases and J 7 bases; bases outside gene matches: 6. The CDR3 has 14 amino acids.

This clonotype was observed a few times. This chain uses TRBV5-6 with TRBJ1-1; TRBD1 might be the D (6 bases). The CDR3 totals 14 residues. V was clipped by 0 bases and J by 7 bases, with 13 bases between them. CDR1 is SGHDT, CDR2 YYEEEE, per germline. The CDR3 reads CASSLVAGAREAFF. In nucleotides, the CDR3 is TGTGCCAGCAGCTTGGTGGCGGGGGCACGTGAAGCTTTCTTT.